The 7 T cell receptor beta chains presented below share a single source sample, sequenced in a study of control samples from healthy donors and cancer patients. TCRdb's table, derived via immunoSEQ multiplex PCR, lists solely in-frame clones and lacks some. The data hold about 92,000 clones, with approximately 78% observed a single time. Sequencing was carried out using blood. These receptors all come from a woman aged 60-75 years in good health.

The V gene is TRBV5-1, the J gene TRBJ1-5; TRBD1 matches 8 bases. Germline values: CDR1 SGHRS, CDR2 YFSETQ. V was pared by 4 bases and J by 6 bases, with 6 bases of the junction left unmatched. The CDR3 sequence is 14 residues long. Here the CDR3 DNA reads TGCGCCAGCAGCATCGACAGGGGTGGTCAGCCCCAGCATTTT. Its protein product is CASSIDRGGQPQHF. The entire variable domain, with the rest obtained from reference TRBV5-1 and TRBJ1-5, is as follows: KAGVTQTPRYLIKTRGQQVTLSCSPISGHRSVSWYQQTPGQGLQFLFEYFSETQRNKGNFPGRFSGRQFSNSRSEMNVSTLELGDSALYLCASSIDRGGQPQHFGDGTRLSIL.

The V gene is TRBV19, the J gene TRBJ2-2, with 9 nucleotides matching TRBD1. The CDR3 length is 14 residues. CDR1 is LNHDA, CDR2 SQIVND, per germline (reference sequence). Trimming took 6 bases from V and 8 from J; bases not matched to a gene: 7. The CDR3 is CASRWDRASGELFF. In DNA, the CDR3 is TGTGCCAGTAGATGGGACAGGGCATCTGGGGAGCTGTTTTTT. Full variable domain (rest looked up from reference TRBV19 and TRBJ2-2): DGGITQSPKYLFRKEGQNVTLSCEQNLNHDAMYWYRQDPGQGLRLIYYSQIVNDFQKGDIAEGYSVSREKKESFPLTVTSAQKNPTAFYLCASRWDRASGELFFGEGSRLTVL.

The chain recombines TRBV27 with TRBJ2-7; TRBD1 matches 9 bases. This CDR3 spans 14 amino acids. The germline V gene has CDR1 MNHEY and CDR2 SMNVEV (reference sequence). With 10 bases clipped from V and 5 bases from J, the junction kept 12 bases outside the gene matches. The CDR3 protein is CATARQGVSHEQYF. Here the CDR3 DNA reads TGTGCCACCGCCCGACAGGGGGTATCCCACGAGCAGTACTTC.

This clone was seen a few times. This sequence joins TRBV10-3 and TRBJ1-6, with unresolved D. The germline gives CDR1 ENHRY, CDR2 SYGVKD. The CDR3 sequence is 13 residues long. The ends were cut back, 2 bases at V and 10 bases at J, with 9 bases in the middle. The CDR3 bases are TGTGCCATCAGTGAGGCCGGACCCTCACCCCTCCACTTT. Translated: CAISEAGPSPLHF.

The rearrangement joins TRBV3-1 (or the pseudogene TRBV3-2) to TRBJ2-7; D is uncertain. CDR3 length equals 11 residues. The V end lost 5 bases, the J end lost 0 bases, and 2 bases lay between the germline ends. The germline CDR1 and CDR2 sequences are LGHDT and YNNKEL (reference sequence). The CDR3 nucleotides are TGTGCCAGCAGCTTCTCCTACGAGCAGTACTTC. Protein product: CASSFSYEQYF.

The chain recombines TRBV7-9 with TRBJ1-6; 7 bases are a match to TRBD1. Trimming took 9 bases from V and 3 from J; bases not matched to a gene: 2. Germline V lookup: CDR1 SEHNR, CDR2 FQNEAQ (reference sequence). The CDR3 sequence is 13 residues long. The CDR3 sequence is CASGTDYNSPLHF. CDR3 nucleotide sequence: TGTGCCAGTGGGACAGACTATAATTCACCCCTCCACTTT.

CDR3 sequence: CASSLEGGGRAFF. The CDR3 DNA reads as TGTGCCAGCAGCTTAGAGGGGGGGGGCCGAGCTTTCTTT. This chain links TRBV7-2 with TRBJ1-1; possible D gene TRBD1, 6 bases. Per the germline V gene, CDR1 is SGHTA and CDR2 is FQGNSA. The V gene lost 1 base and the J gene lost 10 bases, with 13 bases spanning the gap. This CDR3 is built from 13 residues.